This T cell receptor beta chain was observed in a study of spatial heterogeneity in lung cancer. As for the study in general: Alpha-chain sequences were consistently detected in smaller numbers than beta-chain sequences. Whole-study findings and limits: Tumor TCRs that were ubiquitous and expanded showed up in blood more at resection than follow-up.

The time point was: sample taken at primary tumor resection. Tumor, nontumor lung or frozen PBMC supplied whole RNA that was sequenced unsorted. Patients with untreated early-stage non-small cell lung cancer, numbering more than 55, were the donors. Each TCR cDNA molecule carried a unique molecular identifier. TCRdb itself ran the 5' RACE reads through MiXCR, one entry per CDR3 protein. Here the sample spans approximately 47,000 distinct CDR3 sequences, 7.5% to 9% being singletons. With regard to this clonotype: Its specificity is unknown.

This CDR3 is 14 amino acids long. The ends lost 2 bases at V and 5 bases at J; junction bases unmatched: 1. Germline CDR1 SGHRS, CDR2 YFSETQ. This clonotype was sampled from a female donor with early-stage non-small cell lung cancer. The chain has TRBV5-1 and TRBJ2-7; TRBD2 aligns across 13 bases. Sequenced here: PBMCs, sampled at surgery. CDR3 in DNA: TGCGCCAGCAGCTTACTAGCGGGGGGGGACGAGCAGTACTTC. This translates into CASSLLAGGDEQYF.